This TCR beta chain derives from a study of blood T cell repertoires in COVID-19 (TCRdb year 2020). Background for the entire study: Samples covering the acute and convalescent phases of COVID-19 were provided by collaborators in the United States, Italy and Spain. The sample metadata nearly always contained a de-identified subject ID, COVID-19 status, age in years and sex. Where available, HLA class I and class II types were taken from metadata supplied by the sample provider and were not determined by assay-based typing. Deeply sampled blood TCRbeta repertoires from subjects exposed to, actively infected with, or recovered from COVID-19 were included in the dataset. Samples came from the ongoing ImmuneRACE study (first 160 participants) plus 1,254 subjects from 6 global collaborators. A freely available public database, intended as a resource for researchers studying the immune response to SARS-CoV-2, is where the repertoires were released. The material from the prospective study consisted of cDNA or gDNA derived from T cells, B-cell-depleted T cells, or PBMCs. Overall results and qualifications from the work: Clinical and demographic metadata were provided uncurated, with the amount varying by source and participant.

In Seattle, one collaborating source enrolled patients while the infection was active and tracked those patients longitudinally over the course of disease. Each collaborating institution followed its own protocols to collect whole blood in K2EDTA tubes. For TCRbeta analysis, collaborators shipped samples as frozen whole blood, isolated PBMCs, or DNA extracted from either of those sample types. Regarding this clone: Its cognate antigen has yet to be identified. No qualities accompany the bases; no much larger clone lies one base away.

Spanning cysteine to phenylalanine, the CDR3 consists of 13 amino acids. CDR3 DNA only is kept here, 39 bases in frame from base 1. V lost 5 bases and J lost 3 bases, and the count of bases not matched to a germline gene is 3. TCRbeta CDR3 regions were amplified from genomic DNA using the immunoSEQ Assay, a bias-controlled multiplex PCR. The original pipeline was this. The number of nucleated cells in each sample was estimated from the amplification of reference gene primers within the assay. Sequence reads were collapsed and filtered to measure the absolute abundance of every unique TCRbeta CDR3 rearrangement. For each sample, productive Simpson clonality was calculated by taking the square root of Simpson's diversity index across productive rearrangements. The immuneACCESS repertoire file appears here via TCRdb, limited to in-frame rearrangements. These files lack a portion of the clones; in checked studies, under half of the deficit traces to unresolved V genes, and the cause of the others is not known. That table supplies the V and J calls and clone size; D and trimming were determined from the DNA. The sample has 300,000 to 400,000 clones on record, 85% to 90% of them singletons. The top ten clonotypes cover about 7% of the sample.

The V gene is TRBV12-3 or TRBV12-4 and the J gene is TRBJ1-1; 7 bases in the junction line up with TRBD1. The sample consisted of peripheral blood. The sequence came from an older woman with COVID-19, enrolled during active disease. CDR3 reads: CASSQQGYTEAFF. The DNA is TGTGCCAGCAGTCAACAGGGGTACACTGAAGCTTTCTTT.